This T cell receptor beta chain is drawn from a study of response to subunit inactivated influenza vaccine (dated by TCRdb to the late 2010s). The study in broad terms: To follow how T cells responded to a trivalent subunit inactivated influenza vaccine, the researchers relied on deep quantitative profiling of the T cell receptor repertoire. Results and caveats for the whole study, not just this receptor: It was suggested by the authors that each seasonal influenza vaccination may recruit only a limited number of new T cells.

This clonotype showed up many times. Its antigen remains unidentified. No base qualities exist here, and no much larger clone lies one base off it. The library was obtained by RT-PCR. The instrument was an Illumina HiSeq 2500. Using fastp trimming at Q25 and MiXCR clonotype assembly, TCRdb reanalyzed the public sequencing data and kept in-frame beta chains. Rows with a matching CDR3 protein are joined into one entry that keeps the most common DNA and genes. The sample contains more than 450,000 distinct CDR3 sequences, around 8% of them found a single time. Approximately 13% of the sample is in the top ten clones. Trimming removed 0 bases from V and 2 bases from J, leaving 10 bases between the germline ends. CDR1 SGDLS and CDR2 YYNGEE are derived from the germline V gene. The CDR3 numbers 15 residues from cysteine through phenylalanine. Only CDR3 DNA remains: 45 bases, in frame from the first base.

Recombination joined TRBV9 with TRBJ2-3, with a tentative D gene TRBD2 over 7 matching bases. The sequences come from PBMCs from blood, collected about 23 months after vaccination. The receptor was derived from a man aged 45 to 75 who received an inactivated influenza vaccine. Donor details come from another sample of the same person, matched by shared clones. The CDR3 corresponds to CASSVGGGLTDTQYF. The nucleotides are TGTGCCAGCAGCGTAGGGGGGGGCCTCACAGATACGCAGTATTTT.